The 8 T cell receptor beta chains below come from one sample, sequenced in a study of blood T cells in healthy people across ages (dated by TCRdb to the mid-2010s). The library was produced with 5' RACE. The data were produced on an Illumina HiSeq 2500. A second PCR of roughly 7 to 12 cycles was performed with a sample-barcoded 5' primer and a J-beta primer mix. TCRdb reworked the public reads: Q25 trimming with fastp, MiXCR clone assembly, productive beta chains retained. Rows with one shared CDR3 protein collapse into an entry with the most common genes and DNA. The sample has about 1,600,000 distinct CDR3 sequences on record, about 40% of them singletons. The ten top clones hold roughly 7.7% of the sample. The source material was blood. These receptors all stem from a woman between 18 and 30 years old in good health.

CDR3 bases: TGCAGTGCTAGAGAACAGTGGCAGACCCCTGGAAACATTCAGTACTTC. Protein sequence: CSAREQWQTPGNIQYF. The chain has TRBV20-1 and TRBJ2-4; no firm D call. CDR3 length equals 16 residues. The V and J ends lost 0 bases and 6 bases respectively, with 18 bases between them. Germline V gives CDR1 DFQATT, CDR2 SNEGSKA (reference sequence).

The chain couples TRBV25-1 to TRBJ2-1; weak D call: TRBD1 (7 bases). Trimming stripped 8 bases from V and 4 bases from J, with 21 bases between. CDR1 and CDR2 (germline): MGHDK, SYGVNS. This CDR3 is 16 amino acids long. The CDR3 spells CASGKQGTQSYNEQFF. The CDR3, as DNA: TGTGCCAGCGGTAAACAGGGGACTCAATCATACAATGAGCAGTTCTTC.

This clonotype was found a few times. V usage is TRBV7-2 and J usage is TRBJ2-7; TRBD1 aligns across 12 bases. In germline, CDR1 is SGHTA, CDR2 FQGNSA. With V trimmed by 1 base and J by 7 bases, 5 bases remained unmatched. The CDR3 totals 15 residues. The DNA for the CDR3 is TGTGCCAGCAGCTTAGGGCGGGACAGGGGGCGGGAGCAGTACTTC. Protein sequence: CASSLGRDRGREQYF.

The chain couples TRBV2 to TRBJ2-2; no reliable D call. The CDR3 is 13 amino acids. V lost 6 bases and J 4 bases, leaving 9 bases between the germline ends. In germline, CDR1 is SNHLY, CDR2 FYNNEI. DNA for the CDR3: TGTGCCAGCAGGGTCTTAACCACCGGGGAGCTGTTTTTT. This encodes CASRVLTTGELFF.

On this clonotype itself: At one end, the junction sequence differs from germline, possibly due to a read error. This chain uses TRBV20-1 with TRBJ2-3, with TRBD1 matching 8 bases. CDR3 length: 14 amino acids. Germline values: CDR1 DFQATT, CDR2 SNEGSKA (reference sequence). The CDR3 reads CSAPRQGAADTRYF. CDR3 sequence (DNA): TGCAGTGCTCCAAGGCAGGGGGCGGCAGATACGCGGTATTTT.

This clonotype was seen only once. The chain links TRBV6-1 to TRBJ1-2; D gene unclear. From germline, CDR1 is MNHNS and CDR2 SASEGT. V was cut by 1 base and J by 8 bases, with 11 bases left in between. The CDR3 is made up of 13 amino acids. CDR3 nucleotide sequence: TGTGCCAGCAGTGAAGAAGCGCAACGCGGCTACACCTTC. Amino acids: CASSEEAQRGYTF.

A remark on this clonotype: One end of the junction does not line up with germline, which may come from a read error. The V gene is TRBV4-1, the J gene TRBJ1-6, with 7 bases fitting TRBD1. Germline values: CDR1 MGHRA, CDR2 YSYEKL. This CDR3 comprises 15 residues. The DNA for the CDR3 is TGCACCAGCAGCCAGACACAGGGGTCGGATTCACCCCTCCACTTT. Translating it yields CTSSQTQGSDSPLHF.

This rearrangement joins TRBV6-5 to TRBJ2-7; no firm D call. CDR1 MNHEY and CDR2 SVGAGI come from the germline V gene. The CDR3 loop spans 17 amino acids. With 0 bases removed from V and 0 bases from J, the gap between germline ends came to 15 bases. The chain's CDR3 is CASSYSYSQRSSYEQYF. The CDR3 nucleotides are TGTGCCAGCAGTTACTCCTATTCACAACGATCCTCCTACGAGCAGTACTTC.